This T cell receptor (beta chain) was found in a study of T cells in Graves' hyperthyroidism and ophthalmopathy. Regions amplified from RNA transcripts were the TCR beta CDR3 regions. HTBI primers were the set used in a first-round RT-PCR of the TCR CDR3. TCRdb re-analysed the multiplex PCR reads in MiXCR, keeping a single row per CDR3 protein. This table has 530,000 or so distinct CDR3 sequences, about 43% appearing once. The CDR3 runs to 15 residues. The V end lost 6 bases, the J end lost 1 base, and 12 bases lay between the germline ends. The clonotype originates from a woman between 18 and 29 years old with Graves' hyperthyroidism. J is TRBJ2-2 and V is TRBV12-3 or TRBV12-4, with D perhaps matching TRBD1 (5 bases). Sequencing was carried out using peripheral blood or thyroid tissue (not recorded which). The CDR3 reads CASSLTVWNTGELFF. The CDR3 DNA is TGTGCCAGCAGCTTGACAGTTTGGAACACCGGGGAGCTGTTTTTT.